This record concerns one T cell receptor (beta chain) sequence. Which antigen it targets is not known. No base qualities exist here, and no much larger clone lies one base off it. From the germline V gene, CDR1 is SGHAT and CDR2 is FQNNGV. Inclusive of the bounding cysteine and phenylalanine, the CDR3 is 15 residues long. The read is trimmed to its CDR3 DNA, 45 bases read in frame from base 1. Germline trimming: 1 base from V, 2 bases from J; junction bases outside gene matches: 2. The sample is drawn from a study of T cell changes during pregnancy in multiple sclerosis (dated by TCRdb to the late 2010s). As for the study more broadly: In women with multiple sclerosis, the researchers looked at how the T cell repertoire shifted as pregnancy progressed.

Library generation was performed with the immunoSEQ multiplex PCR assay. The source is immuneACCESS, and TCRdb retained only in-frame sequences with V and J called. Part of the clones is not carried over; for the studies checked, unresolved V genes explain less than half of this, and the remainder is unexplained. This sample holds 65,000 to 90,000 clones; 85% to 95% were observed only once. The leading ten clones occupy 2% to 2.5% of the sample. The V and J genes are TRBV11-2 and TRBJ2-1, with 7 bases aligning to TRBD2. The sample in question was peripheral blood, obtained before pregnancy. The sequence was collected from a female donor with multiple sclerosis, enrolled in a pregnancy study. The CDR3 region has the sequence CASSLAGGTYNEQFF. The DNA sequence follows: TGTGCCAGCAGCTTAGCGGGGGGAACCTACAATGAGCAGTTCTTC.